One T cell receptor beta chain is described in this entry. The target antigen is unknown. The sample comes from a study of human T cells and chemical hapten exposure. For the study at large: Variation in per-sample TCR yields came mainly from small pooled library volume differences. Study-level points and caveats: TCRs exceeding 1 in 1000 frequency stayed unchanged with DPC sensitization.

TCRdb re-analysed the RACE reads in MiXCR, keeping a single row per CDR3 protein. The repertoire has tens of thousands of distinct CDR3 sequences, roughly 13% of them found once; the top ten carry 2% to 2.5%. This CDR3 is built from 24 residues. This sample's time point: patch test 3, about 24 weeks after DPC sensitization. Regarding treatment: therapeutic diphenylcyclopropenone sensitization with weekly scalp DPC. The authors extracted total RNA from unfractionated whole blood. Researchers sampled blood before each patch test went on. V is TRBV3-2 and J is TRBJ2-1; the D call in the table, TRBD2, was not verified against the DNA. TRBV3-2 is a pseudogene segment. The TCR sequence derives from a woman aged 40-49 years with alopecia areata. Some clones in this sample may be carry-over from other donors' samples. The specimen comprised whole blood, sampled in connection with sensitization to the hapten diphenylcyclopropenone (DPC). The CDR3 loop is CASSQDPVPRPWMAGGPSYNEQFF. The CDR3 DNA reads as TGTGCCAGCAGCCAAGATCCAGTTCCTCGTCCGTGGATGGCGGGGGGCCCCTCCTACAATGAGCAGTTCTTC.